This T cell receptor beta chain originates from a study of T cell responses to AZD1222 COVID-19 vaccine. The CDR3 contains 18 residues. Germline values: CDR1 LGHNA, CDR2 YNFKEQ. V lost 0 bases and J lost 5; bases outside the gene matches: 11. TCRdb's copy holds only in-frame clones and misses some; the assay was immunoSEQ multiplex PCR. The sample consists of approximately 100,000 clones, 90% of them appearing once. This chain uses TRBV4-2 with TRBJ2-3, with 10 bases fitting TRBD2. This receptor was taken from an adult in good health. The sequencing here drew on peripheral blood, taken on day 0 of AZD1222 vaccination. The CDR3 region is CASSQDLNLAGAGDTQYF. CDR3 bases: TGTGCCAGCAGCCAAGACTTGAATCTAGCGGGAGCAGGAGATACGCAGTATTTT.